The 2 T cell receptor beta chains in this list originate from one sample, sequenced in a study of response to subunit inactivated influenza vaccine. TCRdb reanalysed the RT-PCR reads using MiXCR and keeps one entry per CDR3 protein. The sample includes approximately 500,000 distinct CDR3 sequences, around 21% of them seen just once. These data were also reused for a study on T cells expressing NK-cell markers. From that paper: Researchers built TCR beta cDNA using 5'RACE template switching with UMIs.

Material: CD4+ T cells sorted from PBMCs, obtained approximately 12 days after vaccination. Every receptor here comes from a man aged 50-60 years who received an inactivated influenza vaccine.

This clonotype was seen only a few times. V is TRBV6-2 or TRBV6-3 and J is TRBJ2-7; 11 nucleotides line up with TRBD2. The CDR3 is made up of 13 amino acids. Unmatched junction bases numbered 3, after V lost 7 bases and J lost 4 bases. Looked up from germline, CDR1 is MNHEY and CDR2 is SVGEGT. As DNA, the CDR3 is TGTGCCAGCACGCTAGCGGGAGGATACGAGCAGTACTTC. It codes for CASTLAGGYEQYF.

This clonotype showed up just a few times. V gene TRBV20-1 combines with J gene TRBJ2-3; 7 bases match TRBD2. The V gene's germline CDR1 is DFQATT and CDR2 SNEGSKA (reference sequence). The CDR3 spans 14 residues. After removal of 6 bases from V and 0 bases from J, the junction contained 6 bases not matched to a gene. CDR3 in DNA: TGCAGTGCAATGACTAGCACTAGCACAGATACGCAGTATTTT. It is translated as CSAMTSTSTDTQYF.